A single sample gave rise to the 30 T cell receptor beta chains below, sequenced in a study of CD8 T cells in ankylosing spondylitis. TCRdb called the 5' RACE reads again in MiXCR, with one record for every CDR3 protein. Of 50,000 to 70,000 distinct CDR3 sequences in the sample, 6.2% were seen once. The sample comprised synovial fluid, either unsorted or a sorted T cell fraction (not recorded which). The receptors were sampled from a male donor with ankylosing spondylitis.

This clonotype was seen ten or more times. This chain connects TRBV12-5 to TRBJ2-1; unclear D gene. Germline V gene sequence: CDR1 LGHNT, CDR2 FRNRAP. V gave up 5 bases and J gave up 8 bases, with 13 bases separating them. This CDR3 has 13 amino acids. In nucleotides, the CDR3 is TGTGCTAGTGGTAATGTACTATCGGATGAGCAGTTCTTC. It is translated as CASGNVLSDEQFF.

The sample holds many counts of this clonotype. The chain couples TRBV7-8 to TRBJ1-2; perhaps TRBD1 as D (6 bases). Germline V gene sequence: CDR1 SGHVS, CDR2 FQNEAQ. The CDR3 is 18 amino acids. Trimming cost V 3 bases and J 0 bases, with 20 bases left between them. The CDR3 is CASSFYRDSETANYGYTF. The CDR3 DNA is TGTGCCAGCAGCTTTTACAGGGATTCTGAAACGGCTAACTATGGCTACACCTTC.

The chain couples TRBV7-9 to TRBJ2-1; perhaps TRBD2 as D (5 bases). Germline CDR1 and CDR2: SEHNR and FQNEAQ (reference sequence). CDR3 length equals 11 residues. V shed 3 bases and J shed 12 bases, with 9 bases lying between them. The CDR3, as DNA: TGTGCCAGCAGCTTCCTAGCAGGGCAGTTCTTC. Its protein is CASSFLAGQFF.

This clonotype was picked up a small number of times. This chain connects TRBV12-5 to TRBJ2-5; D is perhaps TRBD1 (7 bases). From germline, CDR1 is LGHNT and CDR2 FRNRAP. Trimming stripped 1 base from V and 1 base from J, with 13 bases between. CDR3 length: 16 amino acids. The CDR3 protein is CASGLARQGGQETQYF. CDR3 nucleotides: TGTGCTAGTGGTTTGGCGCGACAGGGAGGCCAAGAGACCCAGTACTTC.

This clonotype appeared many times. The chain carries TRBV6-1 and TRBJ2-5, with 7 bases matching TRBD2. The CDR3 has 14 residues. Losses at the gene ends were 8 bases for V and 5 bases for J; bases not matched to a gene: 11. Germline CDR1 reads MNHNS; CDR2 reads SASEGT. The chain's CDR3 is CASSAGRGLETQYF. In DNA, the CDR3 is TGTGCCAGCTCTGCGGGGAGGGGATTGGAGACCCAGTACTTC.

The chain carries TRBV19 and TRBJ1-6; D remains unclear. CDR1 is LNHDA and CDR2 is SQIVND in the germline V gene (reference sequence). This CDR3 comprises 14 residues. V lost 5 bases, J lost 14 bases, and 19 bases lay in between. As DNA, the CDR3 is TGTGCCAGTAGTCCTTCCTTTCCCGTAGGTTCCCTCCACTTT. It codes for CASSPSFPVGSLHF.

This clonotype was counted at least ten times. The V call is TRBV29-1, the J call TRBJ2-1; unclear D gene. The germline CDR1 and CDR2 sequences are SQVTM and ANQGSEA. Trimming shortened V by 4 bases and J by 0 bases, and 22 bases separated the two germline ends. This CDR3 region has 18 residues. The CDR3 nucleotides read TGCAGCGTTGCGGACCCTATCACCCGCGTAAGCTCCTACAATGAGCAGTTCTTC. Amino acids: CSVADPITRVSSYNEQFF.

This chain connects TRBV30 to TRBJ2-5; perhaps TRBD1 as D (5 bases). CDR3 length equals 14 residues. In germline, CDR1 is GTSNPN, CDR2 SVGIG (reference sequence). V was trimmed by 0 bases and J by 4 bases, leaving 12 bases between them. Here the CDR3 DNA reads TGTGCCTGGAGTGTAAGTGGAACAGGAGAGACCCAGTACTTC. This codes for CAWSVSGTGETQYF. Full variable domain (remainder filled in from reference TRBV30 and TRBJ2-5): SQTIHQWPATLVQPVGSPLSLECTVEGTSNPNLYWYRQAAGRGLQLLFYSVGIGQISSEVPQNLSASRPQDRQFILSSKKLLLSDSGFYLCAWSVSGTGETQYFGPGTRLLVL.

There are many counts of this clonotype. The rearrangement links TRBV7-2 to TRBJ1-2, with D unresolved. CDR1 is SGHTA, CDR2 FQGNSA, per germline. The CDR3 covers 13 residues. V lost 2 bases and J lost 6, with 10 bases in between. The CDR3, as DNA: TGTGCCAGCAGCTTATATTCAGGCGATGGCTACACCTTC. Encoded protein: CASSLYSGDGYTF.

This clonotype was counted at least ten times. The CDR3 reads CASSLATANNSPLHF. CDR3 DNA: TGTGCCAGCAGCTTAGCGACAGCTAATAATTCACCCCTCCACTTT. J is TRBJ1-6 and V is TRBV7-6; possible D gene TRBD1, 5 bases. The length of the CDR3 is 15 residues. The V gene's germline CDR1 is SGHVS and CDR2 FNYEAQ. V was shortened by 0 bases and J by 5 bases, with 8 bases between the two germline ends.

A note on this clonotype: Sequence at one end of the junction differs from germline and may be a read error. The J gene is TRBJ2-1, the V gene TRBV20-1; possibly TRBD1 or TRBD2 for D (5 bases each). This CDR3 region has 14 residues. Per germline, CDR1 DFQATT and CDR2 SNEGSKA (reference sequence). In nucleotides, the CDR3 is TGCAATGCTAGGGACCCCCGCTCCTACAATGAGCAGTTCTTC. It codes for CNARDPRSYNEQFF.

This clonotype was counted only a few times. V gene TRBV2 combines with J gene TRBJ1-1; D gene uncertain. Germline values: CDR1 SNHLY, CDR2 FYNNEI. The germline V and J ends were trimmed by 8 bases and 3 bases, with 7 bases remaining between them. CDR3 length: 11 residues. The chain's CDR3 is CASREYTEAFF. CDR3 DNA: TGTGCCAGCCGGGAGTACACTGAAGCTTTCTTT. The full variable domain, rest sourced from reference TRBV2 and TRBJ1-1, is EPEVTQTPSHQVTQMGQEVILRCVPISNHLYFYWYRQILGQKVEFLVSFYNNEISEKSEIFDDQFSVERPDGSNFTLKIRSTKLEDSAMYFCASREYTEAFFGQGTRLTVV.

This clonotype was recorded at least ten times. The chain links TRBV5-1 to TRBJ2-5; D remains unclear. This CDR3 has 13 amino acids. Trimming took 0 bases from V and 4 from J, leaving 7 bases between them. Germline lookup yields CDR1 SGHRS and CDR2 YFSETQ. CDR3 nucleotide sequence: TGCGCCAGCAGCTTGGACCCACTAGAGACCCAGTACTTC. Amino acids: CASSLDPLETQYF.

This clonotype has more than one count but fewer than ten. The J gene is TRBJ1-5, the V gene TRBV6-2 or TRBV6-3; D possibly corresponds to TRBD1 (5 bases). Germline V gene lookup returns CDR1 MNHEY and CDR2 SVGEGT. The CDR3 has 14 residues. Trimming shortened V by 6 bases and J by 2 bases, and 11 bases separated the two germline ends. For the CDR3, the DNA is TGTGCCAGCAGCTCGCGGGGGGGCAATCAGCCCCAGCATTTT. As protein: CASSSRGGNQPQHF.

This clonotype was detected ten times or more. The rearrangement links TRBV30 to TRBJ2-3, with no clear D. This CDR3 is 11 amino acids long. Germline V lookup: CDR1 GTSNPN, CDR2 SVGIG (reference sequence). Trimming removed 0 bases from V and 6 bases from J, with 4 bases in between. CDR3 bases: TGTGCCTGGAGTGTCCAGGATACGCAGTATTTT. It encodes CAWSVQDTQYF.

The chain uses TRBV5-8 and TRBJ1-5; tentatively, D is TRBD1 (5 bases). CDR1 and CDR2 from the germline V gene are SGHTS and YDEGEE. V was cut by 4 bases and J by 0 bases, with 11 bases left in between. The CDR3 runs to 15 residues. The DNA of the CDR3 is TGTGCCAGCAGCGGGGGTGTCGGTAGCAATCAGCCCCAGCATTTT. This gives the protein CASSGGVGSNQPQHF. Full variable domain (remainder filled in from reference TRBV5-8 and TRBJ1-5): EAGVTQSPTHLIKTRGQQATLRCSPISGHTSVYWYQQALGLGLQFLLWYDEGEERNRGNFPPRFSGRQFPNYSSELNVNALELEDSALYLCASSGGVGSNQPQHFGDGTRLSIL.

This clonotype was counted a few times. The J gene is TRBJ2-7, the V gene TRBV20-1; perhaps TRBD2 as D (5 bases). The CDR3 extends over 13 amino acids. Trimming shortened V by 2 bases and J by 6 bases, and 14 bases separated the two germline ends. Germline assignment: CDR1 DFQATT and CDR2 SNEGSKA (reference sequence). The CDR3 here is CSARPPGNAEQYF. For the CDR3, the DNA is TGCAGTGCTAGACCCCCGGGAAATGCCGAGCAGTACTTC.

This clonotype was detected many times. V and J are TRBV7-6 and TRBJ2-7; 10 nucleotides agree with TRBD2. CDR1 is SGHVS and CDR2 is FNYEAQ in the germline V gene. Unmatched junction bases numbered 14, after V lost 2 bases and J lost 4 bases. The CDR3 consists of 18 residues. The CDR3 bases are TGTGCCAGCAGCTTACGGCCCGTTAATCTAGCGGGAGTGTACGAGCAGTACTTC. Translated: CASSLRPVNLAGVYEQYF.

In this sample, this clonotype turned up many times. V usage is TRBV2 and J usage is TRBJ1-2, with a possible D match to TRBD1 (5 bases). Germline V gene sequence: CDR1 SNHLY, CDR2 FYNNEI. The germline V and J ends were trimmed by 1 base and 0 bases, with 9 bases remaining between them. CDR3 length equals 15 residues. The CDR3 DNA reads as TGTGCCAGCAGTGAAGGAACGACAGCTAACTATGGCTACACCTTC. Translating gives CASSEGTTANYGYTF.

The chain is built from TRBV5-1 and TRBJ2-7; no clear D gene. Per germline, CDR1 SGHRS and CDR2 YFSETQ. V gave up 3 bases and J gave up 0 bases, with 10 bases separating them. The CDR3 covers 14 residues. The CDR3 nucleotides read TGCGCCAGCAGCTCCCCCGGCAGCTCCTACGAGCAGTACTTC. Its protein is CASSSPGSSYEQYF.

This clonotype was counted ten times or more. The J gene is TRBJ2-1, the V gene TRBV27; D is possibly TRBD2 (5 bases). Trimming stripped 3 bases from V and 6 bases from J, with 6 bases between. Looked up from germline, CDR1 is MNHEY and CDR2 is SMNVEV (reference sequence). The CDR3 spans 12 residues. The CDR3 region has the DNA TGTGCCAGCAGTTTTCGGGGCAATGAGCAGTTCTTC. Translation gives CASSFRGNEQFF.

In its sample, this clonotype was seen many times. The chain couples TRBV2 to TRBJ1-5; 7 bases are a match to TRBD1. After removal of 10 bases from V and 4 bases from J, the junction contained 7 bases not matched to a gene. The CDR3 runs 13 residues. CDR1 is SNHLY and CDR2 is FYNNEI in the germline V gene. CDR3 sequence reads: CATAEQGNQPQHF. The CDR3 DNA sequence: TGTGCCACGGCCGAACAGGGGAATCAGCCCCAGCATTTT.

V gene TRBV18 combines with J gene TRBJ1-5; D gene uncertain. V was shortened by 4 bases and J by 5 bases, with 12 bases between the two germline ends. There are 14 residues in the CDR3. Germline CDR1 KGHSH, CDR2 LQKENI. DNA for the CDR3: TGTGCCAGCTCACTCGATTGGAATGATCAGCCCCAGCATTTT. The encoded protein is CASSLDWNDQPQHF.

The table lists this clonotype with many counts. The gene calls are TRBV7-9 and TRBJ2-7; maybe TRBD2 (7 bases). The CDR3 sequence is 13 residues long. The germline V gene has CDR1 SEHNR and CDR2 FQNEAQ (reference sequence). V lost 8 bases and J 8 bases, leaving 19 bases between the germline ends. The CDR3 protein is CASRQGGGDKQYF. CDR3 in DNA: TGTGCCAGCCGCCAGGGAGGGGGGGATAAGCAGTACTTC.

The J gene is TRBJ2-7, the V gene TRBV6-1, with 9 bases lining up with TRBD2. The V segment lost 7 bases and the J segment 3 bases; nucleotides outside the gene matches: 16. The CDR3 has 17 residues. Germline V gene data show CDR1 as MNHNS and CDR2 as SASEGT. The CDR3 region is CASTPSGGGTSSYEQYF. Here the CDR3 DNA reads TGTGCCAGCACCCCCTCGGGTGGGGGGACTAGCAGCTACGAGCAGTACTTC.

The gene calls are TRBV4-1 and TRBJ2-7; 7 bases are a match to TRBD2. The V segment lost 1 base and the J segment 4 bases; nucleotides outside the gene matches: 7. The CDR3 loop spans 15 amino acids. The V gene's germline CDR1 is MGHRA and CDR2 YSYEKL. CDR3 amino acids: CASSQGTLAPYEQYF. As DNA, the CDR3 is TGCGCCAGCAGCCAAGGTACACTAGCGCCGTACGAGCAGTACTTC.

This clonotype showed up just a few times. The chain is built from TRBV7-2 and TRBJ1-1; D not resolved. Trimming left V 4 bases short and J 3 bases short, with 9 bases between. The CDR3 loop spans 13 amino acids. Germline V gene lookup returns CDR1 SGHTA and CDR2 FQGNSA. The CDR3 is CASSYGRYTEAFF. The CDR3 DNA follows: TGTGCCAGCAGCTATGGACGGTACACTGAAGCTTTCTTT.

The rearrangement links TRBV20-1 to TRBJ2-4; TRBD1 or TRBD2 may be the D gene (6 bases each). The V end lost 6 bases, the J end lost 1 base, and 16 bases lay between the germline ends. The CDR3 loop spans 15 amino acids. The germline V gene encodes CDR1 DFQATT and CDR2 SNEGSKA (reference sequence). This CDR3 is CSAGGGEAAKNIQYF. The CDR3 DNA reads as TGCAGTGCCGGGGGCGGGGAAGCGGCCAAAAACATTCAGTACTTC.

This clonotype was counted ten times or more. V is TRBV20-1 and J is TRBJ1-5; TRBD1 aligns across 7 bases. The CDR3 loop spans 14 amino acids. In germline, CDR1 is DFQATT, CDR2 SNEGSKA (reference sequence). V lost 7 bases and J lost 2; bases outside the gene matches: 8. The CDR3 nucleotides are TGCAGTGTACACAGGGGTATGGGCAATCAGCCCCAGCATTTT. This sequence encodes CSVHRGMGNQPQHF.

This clonotype was counted many times. The gene calls are TRBV6-2 or TRBV6-3 and TRBJ2-1, with D possibly TRBD1 on 5 matching bases. CDR1 is MNHEY and CDR2 is SVGEGT in the germline V gene. The V and J ends lost 7 bases and 2 bases respectively, with 21 bases between them. The CDR3 runs 17 residues. CDR3 DNA: TGTGCCAGCAAAGACCCAACAGGCGCTGAGGCCTACAATGAGCAGTTCTTC. This codes for CASKDPTGAEAYNEQFF.